The subject of this entry is one T cell receptor (beta chain). Here immunoSEQ multiplex PCR was the method, and the copy in TCRdb shows in-frame clones only, minus some. The data show millions of clones, roughly 92% seen once. V shed 0 bases and J shed 7 bases, with 17 bases lying between them. The germline CDR1 and CDR2 sequences are MRHNA and SNTAGT. The CDR3 is 16 amino acids. The sample is drawn from a study of shared clonotypes between healthy human individuals. This clonotype originated in a man aged 18 to 30 in good health. The chain has TRBV6-4 and TRBJ2-3; TRBD1 might be the D (6 bases). Sequencing was performed on naive CD4+ T cells sorted from blood. The sample's subset: CD45RA+ positively selected. As DNA, the CDR3 is TGTGCCAGCAGTGACTCGCAGGGGTCCACACCTTATACGCAGTATTTT. It codes for CASSDSQGSTPYTQYF.